One sample yielded the 21 T cell receptor beta chains listed below, sequenced in a study of a mutant IDH1 vaccine in newly diagnosed glioma. The protocol was immunoSEQ multiplex PCR, while the TCRdb copy is restricted to in-frame clones and leaves out a portion. The sample contains roughly 110,000 clones, roughly 90% of which appear only once. The time point is: week 11, during vaccination. Vaccinated patients received 300 ug of mutant IDH1 20-mer peptide per dose, with topical imiquimod. These TCRs' antigens remain unknown. Sequences were derived from PBMCs, sampled from a glioma patient whose treatment included an IDH1 peptide vaccine. These receptors were taken from a woman in her fifties or sixties with glioma.

This clone was seen once. In the same sample, other DNA sequences code for this CDR3. The V gene is TRBV5-1, the J gene TRBJ2-1; D may be TRBD1 (5 bases). V was clipped by 0 bases and J by 1 base, with 8 bases between them. CDR3 length: 15 residues. Germline CDR1 and CDR2: SGHRS and YFSETQ. Here the CDR3 DNA reads TGCGCCAGCAGCTTGGTTCCAGGGTCCTACAATGAGCAGTTCTTC. It codes for CASSLVPGSYNEQFF. The variable domain in full, completed from reference TRBV5-1 and TRBJ2-1, reads KAGVTQTPRYLIKTRGQQVTLSCSPISGHRSVSWYQQTPGQGLQFLFEYFSETQRNKGNFPGRFSGRQFSNSRSEMNVSTLELGDSALYLCASSLVPGSYNEQFFGPGTRLTVL.

The chain recombines TRBV11-2 with TRBJ2-1; possibly TRBD2 for D (6 bases). Deletions cut 5 bases from V and 8 bases from J, with 13 bases between. The CDR3 totals 13 residues. Per the germline V gene, CDR1 is SGHAT and CDR2 is FQNNGV. The DNA of the CDR3 is TGTGCCAGCAGCACGACTAGTATCGATGAGCAGTTCTTC. Protein product: CASSTTSIDEQFF.

V usage is TRBV5-1 and J usage is TRBJ2-7; D may be TRBD2 (6 bases). Per germline, CDR1 SGHRS and CDR2 YFSETQ. The V end lost 4 bases, the J end lost 2 bases, and 16 bases lay between the germline ends. This CDR3 is built from 15 residues. The CDR3 here is CASSPASAGTYEQYF. CDR3 coding DNA: TGCGCCAGCAGCCCGGCCTCCGCGGGGACCTACGAGCAGTACTTC. Filled out from reference TRBV5-1 and TRBJ2-7, the complete variable domain reads KAGVTQTPRYLIKTRGQQVTLSCSPISGHRSVSWYQQTPGQGLQFLFEYFSETQRNKGNFPGRFSGRQFSNSRSEMNVSTLELGDSALYLCASSPASAGTYEQYFGPGTRLTVT.

The CDR3 nucleotides are TGTGCCAGTCTGTCAGCGGGAGCCTCCTACAATGAGCAGTTCTTC. Protein: CASLSAGASYNEQFF. V is TRBV28 and J is TRBJ2-1; 8 bases line up with TRBD2. Germline lookup yields CDR1 MDHEN and CDR2 SYDVKM. J was trimmed by 0 bases and V by 9 bases; bases with no gene match: 7. CDR3 length equals 15 residues.

This chain connects TRBV28 to TRBJ2-4; TRBD1 aligns across 7 bases. In germline, CDR1 is MDHEN, CDR2 SYDVKM. This CDR3 region has 14 residues. The junction had 3 bases not matched to a gene; V was cut back by 4 bases and J by 3 bases. The CDR3 DNA is TGTGCCAGCAGTTCCCAGGGGGTCAAAAACATTCAGTACTTC. This translates into CASSSQGVKNIQYF.

V is TRBV7-2 and J is TRBJ2-7; a weak D match, TRBD2 (5 bases). CDR1 is SGHTA and CDR2 is FQGNSA in the germline V gene. The CDR3 sequence is 16 residues long. V shed 9 bases and J shed 5 bases, with 26 bases lying between them. The CDR3 region has the DNA TGTGCCAGTACTAATGGACTCTACGAGGGAAAGAACGAGCAGTACTTC. Amino acids: CASTNGLYEGKNEQYF. Complete variable domain (other parts from reference TRBV7-2 and TRBJ2-7): GAGVSQSPSNKVTEKGKDVELRCDPISGHTALYWYRQSLGQGLEFLIYFQGNSAPDKSGLPSDRFSAERTGGSVSTLTIQRTQQEDSAVYLCASTNGLYEGKNEQYFGPGTRLTVT.

The V call is TRBV28, the J call TRBJ2-2; the match to TRBD1 covers 8 bases. Germline V gene lookup returns CDR1 MDHEN and CDR2 SYDVKM. The CDR3 loop spans 15 amino acids. The J segment lost 9 bases and the V segment lost 4 bases, leaving 10 bases of the junction unmatched. The CDR3 protein is CASSSPTGERRELFF. The CDR3 DNA is TGTGCCAGCAGTTCACCGACAGGGGAGAGACGGGAGCTGTTTTTT.

The rearrangement uses TRBV6-1 and TRBJ2-5; 9 nucleotides line up with TRBD1. The CDR3 covers 14 residues. CDR1 is MNHNS, CDR2 SASEGT, per germline. Losses at the gene ends were 4 bases for V and 7 bases for J; bases not matched to a gene: 7. The CDR3 sequence: CASSVRTGAVTQYF. The CDR3 DNA follows: TGTGCCAGCAGTGTTCGGACAGGGGCCGTGACCCAGTACTTC.

The chain links TRBV7-9 to TRBJ2-1, with D unclear. The CDR3 has 13 residues. V was trimmed by 1 base and J by 3 bases, leaving 4 bases between them. Germline lookup yields CDR1 SEHNR and CDR2 FQNEAQ (reference sequence). The CDR3 spells CASSLVLYNEQFF. CDR3 sequence (DNA): TGTGCCAGCAGCTTAGTTCTCTACAATGAGCAGTTCTTC.

The rearrangement uses TRBV28 and TRBJ2-1; D possibly corresponds to TRBD2 (6 bases). This CDR3 is built from 14 residues. Trimming cost V 5 bases and J 0 bases, with 8 bases left between them. The germline V gene encodes CDR1 MDHEN and CDR2 SYDVKM. In nucleotides, the CDR3 is TGTGCCAGCAGTGCGGGAAGCTCCTACAATGAGCAGTTCTTC. Its translation is CASSAGSSYNEQFF.

This clone was counted once. The chain's CDR3 is CASTDGQNEKLFF. The CDR3 region has the DNA TGTGCCAGCACCGACGGGCAGAATGAAAAACTGTTTTTT. V usage is TRBV6-6 and J usage is TRBJ1-4; D remains unclear. Per germline, CDR1 MNHNY and CDR2 SVGAGI (reference sequence). The CDR3 sequence is 13 residues long. V was shortened by 7 bases and J by 5 bases, with 11 bases between the two germline ends.

The chain recombines TRBV5-8 with TRBJ2-1, with D perhaps assigned TRBD1 or TRBD2 (5 bases each). With 3 bases removed from V and 1 base from J, the gap between germline ends came to 14 bases. Germline V gene data show CDR1 as SGHTS and CDR2 as YDEGEE. The length of the CDR3 is 16 residues. CDR3 in amino acids: CASSSFLGVSYNEQFF. The CDR3, as DNA: TGTGCCAGCAGCTCATTTCTGGGGGTTTCCTACAATGAGCAGTTCTTC.

J is TRBJ2-2 and V is TRBV5-1; D is perhaps TRBD2 (6 bases). V lost 3 bases, J lost 1 base, and 13 bases lay in between. CDR1 SGHRS and CDR2 YFSETQ come from the germline V gene. The CDR3 is 16 amino acids. CDR3 in DNA: TGCGCCAGCAGCTCGAACGGGGGACTGAACACCGGGGAGCTGTTTTTT. Its translation is CASSSNGGLNTGELFF.

J is TRBJ2-3 and V is TRBV6-5; 8 positions match TRBD1. The V gene end was trimmed by 5 bases and the J gene end by 2 bases; junction bases not matched to a gene: 6. Looked up from germline, CDR1 is MNHEY and CDR2 is SVGAGI. The CDR3 extends over 15 amino acids. This CDR3 is CASSPRTGNTDTQYF. The CDR3 coding sequence is TGTGCCAGCAGTCCCCGGACAGGGAACACAGATACGCAGTATTTT.

The chain carries TRBV28 and TRBJ1-2; D not resolved. Germline CDR1 is MDHEN and CDR2 is SYDVKM. Trimming cost V 10 bases and J 3 bases, with 18 bases left between them. The CDR3 covers 14 residues. The CDR3 DNA is TGTGCCACTCACGGGCGCAGTGGGGACTATGGCTACACCTTC. This gives the protein CATHGRSGDYGYTF.

This chain joins TRBV28 and TRBJ1-2; D uncertain. The CDR3 spans 15 residues. V was clipped by 5 bases and J by 2 bases, with 15 bases between them. Germline V lookup: CDR1 MDHEN, CDR2 SYDVKM. CDR3 sequence reads: CASSRMSRQNYGYTF. The DNA of the CDR3 is TGTGCCAGCAGTCGCATGAGTAGGCAGAACTATGGCTACACCTTC.

The chain employs TRBV7-2 and TRBJ2-1; D not resolved. Trimming cost V 3 bases and J 5 bases, with 11 bases left between them. The germline V gene has CDR1 SGHTA and CDR2 FQGNSA. CDR3 length: 14 residues. The CDR3 region is CASSLGAAHNEQFF. The CDR3 nucleotides are TGTGCCAGCAGCTTGGGCGCGGCCCACAATGAGCAGTTCTTC. Complete variable domain (other parts from reference TRBV7-2 and TRBJ2-1): GAGVSQSPSNKVTEKGKDVELRCDPISGHTALYWYRQSLGQGLEFLIYFQGNSAPDKSGLPSDRFSAERTGGSVSTLTIQRTQQEDSAVYLCASSLGAAHNEQFFGPGTRLTVL.

This chain joins TRBV7-9 and TRBJ2-3; D is perhaps TRBD2 (6 bases). The CDR3 extends over 14 amino acids. V was clipped by 6 bases and J by 6 bases, with 16 bases between them. Germline CDR1 and CDR2: SEHNR and FQNEAQ (reference sequence). The CDR3 protein is CASRKRSGADTQYF. The DNA for the CDR3 is TGTGCCAGCAGGAAGAGGTCGGGAGCTGATACGCAGTATTTT.

The chain uses TRBV5-4 and TRBJ2-5; 16 nucleotides align to TRBD2. The V segment lost 0 bases and the J segment 0 bases; nucleotides outside the gene matches: 8. The CDR3 has 20 amino acids. Germline CDR1 SGHNT, CDR2 YYREEE (reference sequence). CDR3 region: CASSLALGTSGRAYQETQYF. The CDR3 DNA reads as TGTGCCAGCAGCTTGGCGCTCGGGACTAGCGGGAGGGCGTACCAAGAGACCCAGTACTTC.

This chain uses TRBV10-1 with TRBJ2-1; unclear D gene. V lost 0 bases and J 3 bases, leaving 15 bases between the germline ends. CDR1 and CDR2 from the germline V gene are WNHNN and SYGVQD (reference sequence). This CDR3 has 17 amino acids. The CDR3 region is CASSESPRSWVYNEQFF. The CDR3 DNA reads TGCGCCAGCAGTGAGTCCCCCCGTTCGTGGGTCTACAATGAGCAGTTCTTC.

This chain connects TRBV30 to TRBJ2-1; D perhaps matches TRBD2 (6 bases). The CDR3 contains 13 residues. Trimming left V 0 bases short and J 10 bases short, with 13 bases between. Germline V CDR1 and CDR2: GTSNPN, SVGIG (reference sequence). The chain's CDR3 is CAWSVGAGREQFF. CDR3 DNA sequence: TGTGCCTGGAGTGTAGGCGCGGGACGGGAGCAGTTCTTC.